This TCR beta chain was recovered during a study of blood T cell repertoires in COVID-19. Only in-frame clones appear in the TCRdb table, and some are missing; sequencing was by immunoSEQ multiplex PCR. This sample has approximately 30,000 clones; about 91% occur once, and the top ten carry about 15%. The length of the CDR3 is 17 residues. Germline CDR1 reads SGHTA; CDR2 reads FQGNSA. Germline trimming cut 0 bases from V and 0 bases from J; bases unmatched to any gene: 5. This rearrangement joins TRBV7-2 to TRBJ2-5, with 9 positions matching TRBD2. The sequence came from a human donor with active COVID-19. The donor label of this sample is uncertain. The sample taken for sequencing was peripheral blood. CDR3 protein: CASSLAAGGGDQETQYF. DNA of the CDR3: TGTGCCAGCAGCTTAGCAGCGGGAGGAGGGGACCAAGAGACCCAGTACTTC.